This TCR beta chain stems from a study of T cells after yellow fever vaccination. Study-level background: Researchers used SMART-Seq v4 Ultra Low Input to prepare fractions that had low cell numbers.

Germline CDR1 and CDR2: SGHRS and YFSETQ. The CDR3 covers 14 residues. V lost 0 bases and J lost 5, with 11 bases in between. This clonotype was found a few times. What it binds is unknown. TCRdb used MiXCR to reprocess the 5' RACE reads, holding one entry per CDR3 protein. The data contain roughly 260,000 distinct CDR3 sequences, about an eighth of them singletons. The study's findings and limits: Though it reached lower strength, the secondary response hit its peak faster, day 5 versus 15.

This receptor was identified in a man aged 25-45 years who received the YFV17D yellow fever vaccine. The starting material was CD4+ T cells sorted from PBMCs, obtained 45 days after the yellow fever booster vaccination. The chain joins TRBV5-1 to TRBJ2-5; D is undetermined. DNA for the CDR3: TGCGCCAGCAGCTTGGGTCACCCTCGGGAGACCCAGTACTTC. Translation gives CASSLGHPRETQYF.